What follows are 16 T cell receptor beta chains derived from one specimen sequenced in a study of CD8 T cells in ankylosing spondylitis. TCRdb independently ran MiXCR on the 5' RACE reads; one entry per CDR3 protein. Altogether hundreds of thousands of distinct CDR3 sequences are present, 9.5% to 15% being singletons, with the ten largest covering 6.5% to 7%. Regarding the study as a whole: Characteristic, it appeared, of ankylosing spondylitis blood was a TCR beta motif of roughly eight highly homologous variants.

For these TCRs, the target antigens are not known. Sequenced material: blood, either unsorted or a sorted T cell fraction (not recorded which). Receptor source: a male donor with ankylosing spondylitis.

CDR3 in amino acids: CSVEREGTTEAFF. The CDR3 nucleotides read TGCAGCGTTGAAAGGGAAGGAACTACTGAAGCTTTCTTT. The J gene is TRBJ1-1, the V gene TRBV29-1; D gene uncertain. The length of the CDR3 is 13 residues. The germline V and J ends were trimmed by 2 bases and 5 bases, with 12 bases remaining between them. Per germline, CDR1 SQVTM and CDR2 ANQGSEA.

A single count supports this clonotype. The chain recombines TRBV13 with TRBJ2-5; 9 nucleotides align to TRBD2. Trimming removed 5 bases from V and 5 bases from J; junction bases left unmatched: 15. The CDR3 consists of 17 residues. Germline CDR1 PRHDT, CDR2 FYEKMQ (reference sequence). Here the CDR3 reads CASSEAGAGGPVETQYF. The DNA for the CDR3 is TGTGCCAGCAGCGAGGCCGGGGCGGGAGGGCCGGTGGAGACCCAGTACTTC.

This clonotype was found a few times. This sequence joins TRBV15 and TRBJ2-7; D unresolved. The V and J ends lost 0 bases and 3 bases respectively, with 3 bases between them. The CDR3 has 12 amino acids. Germline lookup yields CDR1 LNHNV and CDR2 YYDKDF (reference sequence). The CDR3 here is CATSRDFYEQYV. The DNA of the CDR3 is TGTGCCACCAGCAGAGATTTCTACGAGCAGTACGTC.

This clonotype has ten or more counts. This chain connects TRBV5-1 to TRBJ2-2, with a tentative D call TRBD1 (5 bases). The CDR3 totals 16 residues. CDR1 is SGHRS and CDR2 is YFSETQ in the germline V gene. With 0 bases removed from V and 3 bases from J, the gap between germline ends came to 12 bases. CDR3 DNA: TGCGCCAGCAGCTTGGACTCGGCAGGGCACACCGGGGAGCTGTTTTTT. It encodes CASSLDSAGHTGELFF.

This clonotype was seen more than once but under ten times. The chain employs TRBV10-3 and TRBJ1-1, with D uncertain. With 11 bases removed from V and 5 bases from J, the gap between germline ends came to 12 bases. This CDR3 comprises 11 residues. Germline assignment: CDR1 ENHRY and CDR2 SYGVKD. The CDR3 reads CAVSGRTEAFF. Here the CDR3 DNA reads TGTGCCGTCTCGGGGAGGACTGAAGCTTTCTTT.

There are a few counts of this clonotype. This sequence joins TRBV2 and TRBJ2-1, with 7 bases aligning to TRBD2. With V trimmed by 2 bases and J by 7 bases, 5 bases remained unmatched. The CDR3 runs 14 residues. Germline lookup yields CDR1 SNHLY and CDR2 FYNNEI. The CDR3 bases are TGTGCCAGCAGTGAATTTCGCGGGAGTAATGAGCAGTTCTTC. Its translation is CASSEFRGSNEQFF.

This clonotype has more than one count but fewer than ten. CDR3 nucleotides: TGTGCCAGCAGCACCGGGACACGAGAGACCCAGTACTTC. Translation gives CASSTGTRETQYF. The rearrangement joins TRBV7-2 to TRBJ2-5, with D perhaps TRBD1 (6 bases). CDR3 size: 13 residues. CDR1 SGHTA and CDR2 FQGNSA come from the germline V gene. Trimming shortened V by 5 bases and J by 4 bases, and 11 bases separated the two germline ends.

The chain carries TRBV5-1 and TRBJ1-5; 11 bases map to TRBD1. There are 17 residues in the CDR3. Per the germline V gene, CDR1 is SGHRS and CDR2 is YFSETQ. V dropped 0 bases and J dropped 5; count of bases not matched to a gene: 7. CDR3 DNA: TGCGCCAGCAGCTTGGAACCGCGGACAGGGGGCGATCAGCCCCAGCATTTT. Protein: CASSLEPRTGGDQPQHF. The whole variable domain, filled in from reference TRBV5-1 and TRBJ1-5, reads KAGVTQTPRYLIKTRGQQVTLSCSPISGHRSVSWYQQTPGQGLQFLFEYFSETQRNKGNFPGRFSGRQFSNSRSEMNVSTLELGDSALYLCASSLEPRTGGDQPQHFGDGTRLSIL.

This clonotype was recorded once. CDR3 sequence reads: CASSQLRQGHGYTF. In nucleotides, the CDR3 is TGCGCCAGCAGCCAACTTCGACAGGGGCATGGCTACACCTTC. This sequence joins TRBV4-1 and TRBJ1-2; TRBD1 matches at 8 bases. The CDR3 covers 14 residues. Trimming took 2 bases from V and 6 from J; bases not matched to a gene: 5. From germline, CDR1 is MGHRA and CDR2 YSYEKL.

V gene TRBV10-3 combines with J gene TRBJ2-7, with 12 bases fitting TRBD2. Trimming at V came to 6 bases and at J to 3 bases, leaving 0 bases not matched to a gene. CDR3 size: 13 residues. From germline, CDR1 is ENHRY and CDR2 SYGVKD. The CDR3 DNA sequence: TGTGCCATCAGGACTAGCGGGAGCTACGAGCAGTACTTC. Translated: CAIRTSGSYEQYF.

The chain combines TRBV3-1 with TRBJ2-3; D is possibly TRBD2 (6 bases). Germline V lookup: CDR1 LGHDT, CDR2 YNNKEL (reference sequence). CDR3 length: 16 amino acids. Between the trimmed V and J ends, which lost 0 bases and 1 base, there was a span of 11 bases. CDR3 sequence (DNA): TGTGCCAGCAGCCAAGACCACGGGGGAGGCACAGATACGCAGTATTTT. Protein sequence: CASSQDHGGGTDTQYF.

This clonotype was observed a handful of times. The chain has TRBV20-1 and TRBJ1-1; no definite D call. This CDR3 comprises 15 residues. Looked up from germline, CDR1 is DFQATT and CDR2 is SNEGSKA (reference sequence). Trimming removed 5 bases from V and 0 bases from J, with 16 bases in between. In DNA form, the CDR3 reads TGCAGTGCTCCACGACCCGGAGTCATGAACACTGAAGCTTTCTTT. It specifies CSAPRPGVMNTEAFF.

V usage is TRBV3-1 and J usage is TRBJ2-2, with D uncertain. Germline CDR1 is LGHDT and CDR2 is YNNKEL (reference sequence). Trimming took off 5 bases at V and 0 bases at J, with 7 bases between the two ends. This CDR3 spans 14 amino acids. As DNA, the CDR3 is TGTGCCAGCAGCAAGGAACCGAACACCGGGGAGCTGTTTTTT. This translates into CASSKEPNTGELFF.

This clonotype has ten or more counts. The chain's CDR3 is CASSLKAELNYGYTF. CDR3 nucleotide sequence: TGCGCCAGCAGCTTGAAGGCTGAACTAAACTATGGCTACACCTTC. This chain links TRBV5-1 with TRBJ1-2; no clear D gene. Trimming pared 1 base from V and 2 bases from J, leaving 12 bases between. The CDR3 consists of 15 residues. The germline V gene has CDR1 SGHRS and CDR2 YFSETQ.

This chain joins TRBV6-2 or TRBV6-3 and TRBJ2-7, with TRBD2 as a possible D gene (5 bases). CDR3 size: 14 residues. The germline CDR1 and CDR2 sequences are MNHEY and SVGEGT. The ends were cut back, 10 bases at V and 0 bases at J, with 16 bases in the middle. CDR3 region: CATRTPKSSYEQYV. CDR3 bases: TGTGCCACTAGGACTCCAAAGAGCTCCTACGAGCAGTACGTC.

A few counts support this clonotype. The gene calls are TRBV9 and TRBJ2-1, with 7 bases fitting TRBD2. V trimming: 3 bases; J trimming: 4 bases; junction bases outside the gene matches: 4. CDR3 length: 14 amino acids. Germline V lookup: CDR1 SGDLS, CDR2 YYNGEE. CDR3 sequence reads: CASSERGPYNEQFF. The CDR3 nucleotides read TGTGCCAGCAGCGAGCGGGGTCCTTACAATGAGCAGTTCTTC.